These 28 T cell receptor beta chains share one sample of origin, sequenced in a study of shared clonotypes between healthy human individuals. Measured with immunoSEQ multiplex PCR; TCRdb has only the in-frame clones, and not every one. The repertoire holds roughly 760,000 clones, with approximately 74% as singletons. The sequencing input was memory CD4+ T cells sorted from blood. As for subset: CD45RA-negative fraction. The receptors come from a woman in her twenties or thirties in good health.

With regard to this clone: This may be a read error, as it is one base from a much larger clone. Different DNA sequences within this sample yield the same CDR3. The chain carries TRBV11-2 and TRBJ1-2; D not resolved. Trimming stripped 3 bases from V and 0 bases from J, with 5 bases between. This CDR3 comprises 13 residues. The germline V gene encodes CDR1 SGHAT and CDR2 FQNNGV. The CDR3 sequence: CASSLGTNYGYTF. The CDR3 DNA sequence: TGTGCCAGCAGCTTGGGGACTAACTATGGCTACACCTTC.

The V gene is TRBV6-5, the J gene TRBJ1-1; D call uncertain. Germline CDR1 MNHEY, CDR2 SVGAGI. V dropped 4 bases and J dropped 7 bases, with 7 bases sitting between them. The CDR3 length is 11 residues. Written as DNA, the CDR3 is TGTGCCAGCAGTTTCTCGGGTGAAGCTTTCTTT. This translates into CASSFSGEAFF.

This chain uses TRBV27 with TRBJ2-7, with no clear D. The CDR3 consists of 15 residues. Germline CDR1 is MNHEY and CDR2 is SMNVEV (reference sequence). V gave up 4 bases and J gave up 3 bases, with 16 bases separating them. The CDR3 DNA reads as TGTGCCAGCAGTTCGGGCCCGACCTGGAGCTACGAGCAGTACTTC. Amino acid sequence: CASSSGPTWSYEQYF.

The chain carries TRBV28 and TRBJ2-7; D remains ambiguous. Germline V gene data show CDR1 as MDHEN and CDR2 as SYDVKM. V dropped 4 bases and J dropped 1 base, with 8 bases sitting between them. The CDR3 is made up of 13 amino acids. This CDR3 is CASSSRASYEQYF. The DNA for the CDR3 is TGTGCCAGCAGTTCCCGGGCTTCCTACGAGCAGTACTTC.

The chain recombines TRBV28 with TRBJ2-3; 12 bases are a match to TRBD2. This CDR3 comprises 16 residues. The germline V gene has CDR1 MDHEN and CDR2 SYDVKM. The junction had 10 bases not matched to a gene; V was cut back by 8 bases and J by 4 bases. Written as DNA, the CDR3 is TGTGCCAGCCTATCACCTAGCGGGAGGGAGGCAGATACGCAGTATTTT. Translating it yields CASLSPSGREADTQYF.

The chain employs TRBV18 and TRBJ1-1; D call uncertain. Germline CDR1 reads KGHSH; CDR2 reads LQKENI. V was clipped by 11 bases and J by 1 base, with 14 bases between them. There are 13 residues in the CDR3. CDR3 residues: CASARRSNTEAFF. The CDR3 bases are TGTGCCTCCGCTCGAAGATCGAACACTGAAGCTTTCTTT.

This clone was recorded only once. The gene calls are TRBV9 and TRBJ2-2; 14 bases are shared with TRBD2. Germline CDR1 SGDLS, CDR2 YYNGEE. V dropped 4 bases and J dropped 7; count of bases not matched to a gene: 6. The CDR3 contains 16 residues. This chain's CDR3 is CASSLRLAGGVGELFF. The CDR3 DNA reads TGTGCCAGCAGCCTGAGACTAGCGGGAGGGGTCGGGGAGCTGTTTTTT.

J is TRBJ2-1 and V is TRBV9; 14 bases match TRBD2. Germline V lookup: CDR1 SGDLS, CDR2 YYNGEE. With 0 bases clipped from V and 12 bases from J, the junction kept 8 bases outside the gene matches. The CDR3 loop spans 16 amino acids. The CDR3 DNA sequence: TGTGCCAGCAGCGTAGTGGGACTAGCGGGAGAGGGTGGGCAGTTCTTC. Translated, it gives CASSVVGLAGEGGQFF. The full variable domain, in which reference TRBV9 and TRBJ2-1 provide the parts outside the CDR3, is DSGVTQTPKHLITATGQRVTLRCSPRSGDLSVYWYQQSLDQGLQFLIQYYNGEERAKGNILERFSAQQFPDLHSELNLSSLELGDSALYFCASSVVGLAGEGGQFFGPGTRLTVL.

This clone was observed a handful of times. This chain connects TRBV28 to TRBJ1-2; TRBD1 matches 7 bases. V shed 5 bases, J shed 5 bases, and the junction held 8 bases outside the gene matches. The CDR3 totals 14 residues. Germline V lookup: CDR1 MDHEN, CDR2 SYDVKM. CDR3 coding DNA: TGTGCCAGCAGTCCCCCCACAGGGGCATATGGCTACACCTTC. Amino acids: CASSPPTGAYGYTF.

This clone was counted only a few times. The rearrangement uses TRBV19 and TRBJ2-1, with TRBD2 identical over 14 bases. This CDR3 has 15 amino acids. V trimming: 7 bases; J trimming: 10 bases; junction bases outside the gene matches: 9. Germline V lookup: CDR1 LNHDA, CDR2 SQIVND (reference sequence). This CDR3 reads CASTSGTSGSSEQFF. CDR3 nucleotide sequence: TGTGCCAGTACATCCGGGACTAGCGGGAGTTCAGAGCAGTTCTTC.

This clone came up once. The chain uses TRBV6-5 and TRBJ2-1; TRBD2 agrees at 10 bases. Germline-derived CDR1 and CDR2 are MNHEY and SVGAGI. This CDR3 region has 13 residues. J gave up 6 bases and V 8 bases, and 4 bases lay outside the gene matches. The CDR3 region is CASLASGSNEQFF. CDR3 sequence (DNA): TGTGCCAGCCTCGCTAGCGGGAGCAATGAGCAGTTCTTC.

This clone came up many times. The same CDR3 also results from other DNA sequences found in this sample. DNA for the CDR3: TGTGCCAGCAGCCCCGGTCGAGGGGGCAGGCGGAACGAGCAGTACTTC. It specifies CASSPGRGGRRNEQYF. V usage is TRBV5-8 and J usage is TRBJ2-7, with 7 positions matching TRBD1. Looked up from germline, CDR1 is SGHTS and CDR2 is YDEGEE. The CDR3 totals 16 residues. Losses at the gene ends were 4 bases for V and 5 bases for J; bases not matched to a gene: 15.

In its sample, this clone was seen once. The rearrangement uses TRBV30 and TRBJ2-3, with 10 positions matching TRBD2. The CDR3 is made up of 15 amino acids. With 3 bases clipped from V and 5 bases from J, the junction kept 8 bases outside the gene matches. CDR1 and CDR2 (germline): GTSNPN, SVGIG (reference sequence). The DNA of the CDR3 is TGTGCCTGGAGGGGCAAACTAGCGGGGATAGATACGCAGTATTTT. It specifies CAWRGKLAGIDTQYF.

The genes are TRBV30 and TRBJ2-1; no clear D. The V end lost 4 bases, the J end lost 5 bases, and 9 bases lay between the germline ends. From germline, CDR1 is GTSNPN and CDR2 SVGIG (reference sequence). This CDR3 comprises 12 residues. CDR3 sequence reads: CAWTGWDNEQFF. The CDR3 coding sequence is TGTGCCTGGACCGGATGGGACAATGAGCAGTTCTTC.

The gene calls are TRBV20-1 and TRBJ2-1; no clear D. The ends were cut back, 6 bases at V and 3 bases at J, with 3 bases in the middle. Germline CDR1 DFQATT, CDR2 SNEGSKA (reference sequence). This CDR3 spans 10 amino acids. CDR3 loop: CSADYNEQFF. CDR3 nucleotides: TGCAGTGCCGACTACAATGAGCAGTTCTTC.

The chain links TRBV5-1 to TRBJ2-2, with TRBD2 matching 9 bases. The germline V gene has CDR1 SGHRS and CDR2 YFSETQ. With V trimmed by 2 bases and J by 4 bases, 6 bases remained unmatched. This CDR3 region has 16 residues. The CDR3 loop reads CASSFEAGGPTGELFF. Here the CDR3 DNA reads TGCGCCAGCAGCTTTGAGGCGGGAGGGCCCACCGGGGAGCTGTTTTTT. The full variable domain, with the rest looked up from reference TRBV5-1 and TRBJ2-2, is KAGVTQTPRYLIKTRGQQVTLSCSPISGHRSVSWYQQTPGQGLQFLFEYFSETQRNKGNFPGRFSGRQFSNSRSEMNVSTLELGDSALYLCASSFEAGGPTGELFFGEGSRLTVL.

V and J are TRBV5-1 and TRBJ1-1, with D tentatively TRBD1 (5 bases). CDR3 length equals 15 residues. V gave up 3 bases and J gave up 0 bases, with 12 bases separating them. Germline-derived CDR1 and CDR2 are SGHRS and YFSETQ. CDR3 coding DNA: TGCGCCAGCAGCTGGGACGGAGGTATGAACACTGAAGCTTTCTTT. It specifies CASSWDGGMNTEAFF. Full variable domain (rest looked up from reference TRBV5-1 and TRBJ1-1): KAGVTQTPRYLIKTRGQQVTLSCSPISGHRSVSWYQQTPGQGLQFLFEYFSETQRNKGNFPGRFSGRQFSNSRSEMNVSTLELGDSALYLCASSWDGGMNTEAFFGQGTRLTVV.

This clone was recorded many times. V is TRBV25-1 and J is TRBJ1-1, with D hard to call. CDR1 and CDR2 from the germline V gene are MGHDK and SYGVNS. The germline V and J ends were trimmed by 6 bases and 1 base, with 9 bases remaining between them. The CDR3 totals 13 residues. CDR3 bases: TGTGCCAGCAGCAAGATTGGGAACACTGAAGCTTTCTTT. This encodes CASSKIGNTEAFF.

This clone was seen a handful of times. The V call is TRBV27, the J call TRBJ1-1, with D maybe TRBD1 (5 bases). The germline V and J ends were trimmed by 8 bases and 2 bases, with 12 bases remaining between them. The CDR3 loop spans 13 amino acids. CDR1 is MNHEY and CDR2 is SMNVEV in the germline V gene (reference sequence). CDR3 nucleotides: TGTGCCAGCTGGGTCAGGGATAACACTGAAGCTTTCTTT. Translation gives CASWVRDNTEAFF.

The rearrangement links TRBV4-1 to TRBJ1-6, with TRBD1 matching over 10 bases. Germline-derived CDR1 and CDR2 are MGHRA and YSYEKL. This CDR3 is 16 amino acids long. The J segment lost 10 bases and the V segment lost 6 bases, leaving 12 bases of the junction unmatched. This CDR3 reads CASSARTGGILSPLHF. The DNA of the CDR3 is TGCGCCAGCAGTGCACGGACAGGGGGAATTTTATCACCCCTCCACTTT.

The J gene is TRBJ1-3, the V gene TRBV5-1; no clear D gene. CDR3 length equals 14 residues. Germline values: CDR1 SGHRS, CDR2 YFSETQ. Between the trimmed V and J ends, which lost 0 bases and 0 bases, there was a span of 4 bases. The DNA for the CDR3 is TGCGCCAGCAGCTTGGCCAACTCTGGAAACACCATATATTTT. It yields the protein CASSLANSGNTIYF.

For the CDR3, the DNA is TGCGCCAGCAGCTTGGCAGGGGGCGGTCGAGAGACCCAGTACTTC. The encoded protein is CASSLAGGGRETQYF. The chain uses TRBV5-1 and TRBJ2-5; TRBD1 agrees at 8 bases. The germline V gene encodes CDR1 SGHRS and CDR2 YFSETQ. With V trimmed by 0 bases and J by 4 bases, 5 bases remained unmatched. CDR3 length equals 15 residues.

This sequence joins TRBV6-5 and TRBJ1-5; maybe TRBD1 (5 bases). The CDR3 extends over 14 amino acids. Germline V gives CDR1 MNHEY, CDR2 SVGAGI. V lost 6 bases to trimming and J lost 3 bases, with 12 bases between them. CDR3 sequence: CASRNPGTNQPQHF. In nucleotides, the CDR3 is TGTGCCAGCAGGAATCCGGGGACCAATCAGCCCCAGCATTTT.

The chain employs TRBV5-1 and TRBJ2-5; D might be TRBD1 or TRBD2, each matching 5 bases. The CDR3 totals 13 residues. Germline-derived CDR1 and CDR2 are SGHRS and YFSETQ. V lost 5 bases to trimming and J lost 5 bases, with 13 bases between them. The CDR3 protein is CASRWGPRETQYF. The CDR3 region has the DNA TGCGCCAGCAGATGGGGACCGCGGGAGACCCAGTACTTC.

Note on this clone: Other nucleotide sequences in the sample specify the same CDR3. The chain employs TRBV29-1 and TRBJ1-1, with a weak D call TRBD1 (5 bases). V lost 4 bases and J lost 1, with 7 bases in between. Germline V gene sequence: CDR1 SQVTM, CDR2 ANQGSEA. The CDR3 length is 12 residues. The CDR3 loop reads CSVGQTNTEAFF. CDR3 bases: TGCAGCGTTGGACAGACGAACACTGAAGCTTTCTTT.

The chain joins TRBV7-3 to TRBJ2-1; possibly TRBD1 for D (5 bases). The length of the CDR3 is 16 residues. The ends were cut back, 1 base at V and 6 bases at J, with 16 bases in the middle. CDR1 SGHTA and CDR2 FQGTGA come from the germline V gene. The CDR3 region is CASSLMATANSNEQFF. For the CDR3, the DNA is TGTGCCAGCAGCTTAATGGCGACAGCGAACTCCAATGAGCAGTTCTTC.

The CDR3 loop is CASKFDGSNQPQHF. Here the CDR3 DNA reads TGTGCCAGCAAATTCGACGGTAGCAATCAGCCCCAGCATTTT. The chain couples TRBV10-3 to TRBJ1-5, with no clear D. With 10 bases removed from V and 0 bases from J, the gap between germline ends came to 13 bases. The CDR3 runs to 14 residues. The V gene's germline CDR1 is ENHRY and CDR2 SYGVKD.

The chain is built from TRBV7-8 and TRBJ2-7; D is unclear. From germline, CDR1 is SGHVS and CDR2 FQNEAQ. The CDR3 extends over 11 amino acids. Trimming removed 5 bases from V and 2 bases from J, with 4 bases in between. This CDR3 is CASSPAYEQYF. The CDR3 coding sequence is TGTGCCAGCAGCCCGGCCTACGAGCAGTACTTC.